The subject of this entry is one TCR beta chain. The data are from a study of identical twins. MiXCR, run by TCRdb on the 5' RACE reads, gives a single entry per CDR3 protein. The sample consists of about 260,000 distinct CDR3 sequences, approximately 7% of them appearing once. This CDR3 comprises 16 residues. V was clipped by 2 bases and J by 2 bases, with 10 bases between them. Per the germline V gene, CDR1 is KGHSH and CDR2 is LQKENI. This sample also belongs to another study, concerning yellow fever vaccine responses in identical twins.

This TCR came from a young woman in good health. The chain has TRBV18 and TRBJ2-6; tentatively, D is TRBD1 (5 bases). The sample consisted of memory (CD45RO+) T cells sorted from blood. CDR3 sequence (DNA): TGTGCCAGCTCACCAACAATACAGGCTGGGGCCAACGTCCTGACTTTC. This encodes CASSPTIQAGANVLTF.